The entry below describes one T cell receptor beta chain. Its antigen is still unknown. The sample is drawn from a study of shared clonotypes between healthy human individuals. Overall study results and limits: The generation probabilities recorded for non-shared clonotypes fell below those of clonotypes shared by all four donors. Incomplete sequencing of sorted subsets was indicated by rarefaction despite large depth.

The protocol was immunoSEQ multiplex PCR, while the TCRdb copy is restricted to in-frame clones and leaves out a portion. The profile covers 550,000 to 850,000 clones, with over 65% appearing a single time and about 1.7% taken by the ten largest. Naive CD4+ cells were CD45RA-selected; the remaining cells were memory. The germline V gene encodes CDR1 SQVTM and CDR2 ANQGSEA. Trimming removed 6 bases at V and 0 bases at J, with 11 bases between. The CDR3 extends over 13 amino acids. The sequenced sample consisted of memory CD4+ T cells sorted from blood. Stated subset: CD45RA-negative fraction. The sequence was obtained from a woman aged 25-40 years in good health. The chain carries TRBV29-1 and TRBJ1-2; TRBD1 might be the D (5 bases). Written as DNA, the CDR3 is TGCAGCGTCGTCCGGGACGCTAACTATGGCTACACCTTC. This sequence encodes CSVVRDANYGYTF. The variable domain in full, completed from reference TRBV29-1 and TRBJ1-2, reads SAVISQKPSRDICQRGTSLTIQCQVDSQVTMMFWYRQQPGQSLTLIATANQGSEATYESGFVIDKFPISRPNLTFSTLTVSNMSPEDSSIYLCSVVRDANYGYTFGSGTRLTVV.